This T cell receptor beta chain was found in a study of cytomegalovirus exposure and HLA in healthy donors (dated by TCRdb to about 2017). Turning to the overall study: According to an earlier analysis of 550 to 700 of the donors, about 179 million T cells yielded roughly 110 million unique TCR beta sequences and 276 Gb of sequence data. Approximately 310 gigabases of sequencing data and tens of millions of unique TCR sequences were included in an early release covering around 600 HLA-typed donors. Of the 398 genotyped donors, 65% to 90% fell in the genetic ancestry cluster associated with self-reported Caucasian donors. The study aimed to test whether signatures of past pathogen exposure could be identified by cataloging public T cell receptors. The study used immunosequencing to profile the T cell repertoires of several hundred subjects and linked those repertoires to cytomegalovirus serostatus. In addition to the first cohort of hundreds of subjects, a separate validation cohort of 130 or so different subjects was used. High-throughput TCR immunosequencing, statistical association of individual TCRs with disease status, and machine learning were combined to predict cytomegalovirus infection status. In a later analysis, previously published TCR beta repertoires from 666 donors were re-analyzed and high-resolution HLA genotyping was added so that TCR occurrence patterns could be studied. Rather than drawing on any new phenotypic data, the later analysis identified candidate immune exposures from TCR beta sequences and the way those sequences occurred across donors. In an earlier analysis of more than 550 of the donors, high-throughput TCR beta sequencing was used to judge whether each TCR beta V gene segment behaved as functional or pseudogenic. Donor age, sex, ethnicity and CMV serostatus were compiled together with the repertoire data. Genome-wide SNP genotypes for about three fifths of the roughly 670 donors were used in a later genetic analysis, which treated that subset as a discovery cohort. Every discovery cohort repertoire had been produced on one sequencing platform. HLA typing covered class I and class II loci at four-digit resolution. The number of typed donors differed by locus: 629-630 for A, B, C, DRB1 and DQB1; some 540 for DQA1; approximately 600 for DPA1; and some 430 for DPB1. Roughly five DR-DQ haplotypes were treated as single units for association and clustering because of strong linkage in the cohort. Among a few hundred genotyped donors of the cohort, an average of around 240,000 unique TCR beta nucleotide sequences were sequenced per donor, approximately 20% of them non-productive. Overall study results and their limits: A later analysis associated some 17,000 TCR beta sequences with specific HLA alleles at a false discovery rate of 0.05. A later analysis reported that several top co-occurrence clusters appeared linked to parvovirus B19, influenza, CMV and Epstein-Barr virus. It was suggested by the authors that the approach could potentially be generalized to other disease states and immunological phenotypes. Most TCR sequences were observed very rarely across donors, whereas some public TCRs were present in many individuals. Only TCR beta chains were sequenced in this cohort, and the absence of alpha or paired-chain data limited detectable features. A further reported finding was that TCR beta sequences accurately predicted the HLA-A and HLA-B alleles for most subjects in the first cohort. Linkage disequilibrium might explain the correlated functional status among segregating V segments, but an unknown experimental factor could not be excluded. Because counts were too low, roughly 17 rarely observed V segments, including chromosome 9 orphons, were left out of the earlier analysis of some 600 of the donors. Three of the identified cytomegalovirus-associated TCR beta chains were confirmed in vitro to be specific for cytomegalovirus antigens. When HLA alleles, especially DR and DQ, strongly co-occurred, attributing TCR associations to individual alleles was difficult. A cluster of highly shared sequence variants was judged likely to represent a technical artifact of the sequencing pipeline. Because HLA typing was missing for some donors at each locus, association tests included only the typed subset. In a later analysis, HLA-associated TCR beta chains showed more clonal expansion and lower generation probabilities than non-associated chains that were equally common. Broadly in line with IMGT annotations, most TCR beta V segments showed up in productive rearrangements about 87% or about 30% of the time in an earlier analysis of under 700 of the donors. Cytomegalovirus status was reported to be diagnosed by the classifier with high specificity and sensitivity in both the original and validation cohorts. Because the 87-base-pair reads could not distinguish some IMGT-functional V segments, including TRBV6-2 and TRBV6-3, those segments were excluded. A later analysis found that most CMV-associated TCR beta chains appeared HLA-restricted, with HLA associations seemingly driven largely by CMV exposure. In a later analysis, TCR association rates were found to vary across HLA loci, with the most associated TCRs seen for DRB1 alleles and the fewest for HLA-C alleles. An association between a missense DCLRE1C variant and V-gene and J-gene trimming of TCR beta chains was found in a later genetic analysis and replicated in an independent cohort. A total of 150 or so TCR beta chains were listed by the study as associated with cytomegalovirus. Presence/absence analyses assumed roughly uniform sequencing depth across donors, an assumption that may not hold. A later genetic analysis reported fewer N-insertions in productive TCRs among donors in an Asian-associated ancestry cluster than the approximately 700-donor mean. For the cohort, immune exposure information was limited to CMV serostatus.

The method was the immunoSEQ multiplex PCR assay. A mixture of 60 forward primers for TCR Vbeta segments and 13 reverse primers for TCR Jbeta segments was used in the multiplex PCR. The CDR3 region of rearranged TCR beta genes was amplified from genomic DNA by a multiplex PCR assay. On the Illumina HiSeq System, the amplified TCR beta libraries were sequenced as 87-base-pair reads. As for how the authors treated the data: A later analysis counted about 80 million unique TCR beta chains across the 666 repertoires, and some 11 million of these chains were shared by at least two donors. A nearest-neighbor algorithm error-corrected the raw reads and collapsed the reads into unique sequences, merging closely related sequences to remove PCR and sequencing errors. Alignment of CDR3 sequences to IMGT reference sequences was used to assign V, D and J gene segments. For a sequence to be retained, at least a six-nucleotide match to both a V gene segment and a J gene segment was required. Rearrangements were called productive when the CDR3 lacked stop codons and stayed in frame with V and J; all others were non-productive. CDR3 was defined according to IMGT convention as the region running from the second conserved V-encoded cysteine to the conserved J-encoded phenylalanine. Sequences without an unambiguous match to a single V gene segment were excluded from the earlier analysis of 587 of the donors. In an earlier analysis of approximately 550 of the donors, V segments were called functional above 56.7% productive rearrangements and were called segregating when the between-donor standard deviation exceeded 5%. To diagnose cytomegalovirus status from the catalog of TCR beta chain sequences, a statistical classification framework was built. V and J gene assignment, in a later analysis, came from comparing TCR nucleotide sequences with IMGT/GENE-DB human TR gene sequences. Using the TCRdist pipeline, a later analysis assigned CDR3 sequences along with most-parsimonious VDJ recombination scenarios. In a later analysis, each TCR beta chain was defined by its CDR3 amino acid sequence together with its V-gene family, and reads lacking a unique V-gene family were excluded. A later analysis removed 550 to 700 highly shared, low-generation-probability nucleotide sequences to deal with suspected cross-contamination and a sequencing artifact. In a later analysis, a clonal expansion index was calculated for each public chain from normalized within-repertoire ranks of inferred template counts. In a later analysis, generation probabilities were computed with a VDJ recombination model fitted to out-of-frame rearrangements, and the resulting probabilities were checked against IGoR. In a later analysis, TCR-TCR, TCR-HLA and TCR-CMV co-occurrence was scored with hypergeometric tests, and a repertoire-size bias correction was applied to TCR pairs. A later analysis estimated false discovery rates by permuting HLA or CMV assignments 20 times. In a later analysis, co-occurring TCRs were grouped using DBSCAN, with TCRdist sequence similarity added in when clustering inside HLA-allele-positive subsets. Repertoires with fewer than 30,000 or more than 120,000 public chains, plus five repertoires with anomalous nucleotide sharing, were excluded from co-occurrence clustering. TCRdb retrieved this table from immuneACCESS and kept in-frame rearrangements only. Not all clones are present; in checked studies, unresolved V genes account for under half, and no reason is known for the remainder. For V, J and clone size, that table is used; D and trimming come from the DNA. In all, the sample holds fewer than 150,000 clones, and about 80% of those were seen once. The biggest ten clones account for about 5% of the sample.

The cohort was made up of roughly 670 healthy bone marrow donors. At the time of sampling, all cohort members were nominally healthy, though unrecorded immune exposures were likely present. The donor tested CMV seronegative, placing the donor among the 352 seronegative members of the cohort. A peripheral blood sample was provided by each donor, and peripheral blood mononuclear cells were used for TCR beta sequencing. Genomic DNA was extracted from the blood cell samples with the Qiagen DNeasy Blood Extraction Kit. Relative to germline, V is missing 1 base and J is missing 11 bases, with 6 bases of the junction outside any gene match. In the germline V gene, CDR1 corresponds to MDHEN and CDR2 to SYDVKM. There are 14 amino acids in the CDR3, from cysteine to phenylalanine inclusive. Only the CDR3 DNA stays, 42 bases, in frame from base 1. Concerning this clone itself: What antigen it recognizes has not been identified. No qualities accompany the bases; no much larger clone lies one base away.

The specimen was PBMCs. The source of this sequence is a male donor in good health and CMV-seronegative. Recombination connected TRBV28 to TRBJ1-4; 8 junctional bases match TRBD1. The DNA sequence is TGTGCCAGCAGTTTATCAGGGGGCGCAGGGAAACTGTTTTTT. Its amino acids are CASSLSGGAGKLFF.